The next 12 T cell receptor beta chains were all read from a single sample in a study of blood T cell repertoires in COVID-19. Sequencing used immunoSEQ multiplex PCR; TCRdb keeps in-frame clones, though not all of them. The data hold under 250,000 clones, with 83% observed a single time. The specimen sequenced was peripheral blood. Source of these receptors: a woman aged 40-49 years with active or convalescent COVID-19.

V and J are TRBV6-1 and TRBJ1-2, with 9 nucleotides matching TRBD1. Germline lookup yields CDR1 MNHNS and CDR2 SASEGT. The trim removed 3 bases at V and 4 bases at J, leaving 6 bases unmatched. The CDR3 has 15 amino acids. As DNA, the CDR3 is TGTGCCAGCAGTGACGGGACAGGGATGGTCTATGGCTACACCTTC. Its protein is CASSDGTGMVYGYTF.

The chain joins TRBV11-2 to TRBJ1-3; 8 bases line up with TRBD1. The length of the CDR3 is 15 residues. Germline V gene lookup returns CDR1 SGHAT and CDR2 FQNNGV. J gave up 3 bases and V 4 bases, and 5 bases lay outside the gene matches. CDR3 in DNA: TGTGCCAGCAGCTCGTACAGGGGGAGTGGAAACACCATATATTTT. This encodes CASSSYRGSGNTIYF.

This clone appeared once. The chain is built from TRBV3-1 (or the pseudogene TRBV3-2) and TRBJ2-7, with D perhaps matching TRBD2 (6 bases). The length of the CDR3 is 14 residues. Germline CDR1 and CDR2: LGHDT and YNNKEL (reference sequence). Trimming removed 5 bases at V and 6 bases at J, with 17 bases between. The CDR3 nucleotides read TGTGCCAGCAGCGGGAGAGTCCAGGGAGGCGAGCAGTACTTC. Translated: CASSGRVQGGEQYF.

The J gene is TRBJ1-2, the V gene TRBV11-3; the match to TRBD1 covers 11 bases. With V trimmed by 4 bases and J by 1 base, 5 bases remained unmatched. The CDR3 sequence is 16 residues long. The germline V gene encodes CDR1 SGHNT and CDR2 YENEEA. The CDR3 nucleotides read TGTGCCAGCAGCTACTCCGGGACAGGGGGTAACTATGGCTACACCTTC. As protein: CASSYSGTGGNYGYTF.

The chain links TRBV11-3 to TRBJ1-1, with D tentatively TRBD1 (5 bases). Per the germline V gene, CDR1 is SGHNT and CDR2 is YENEEA. V was trimmed by 5 bases and J by 4 bases, leaving 17 bases between them. CDR3 length: 15 amino acids. The CDR3: CASSRPGGGGTEAFF. CDR3 bases: TGTGCCAGCAGCAGACCCGGGGGGGGTGGCACTGAAGCTTTCTTT.

This clone was counted a few times. The rearrangement links TRBV27 to TRBJ2-3, with D possibly matching TRBD1 (6 bases). The CDR3 length is 16 residues. The V and J ends lost 1 base and 2 bases respectively, with 13 bases between them. Germline V gene lookup returns CDR1 MNHEY and CDR2 SMNVEV (reference sequence). The CDR3 spells CASSLYGHRVTDTQYF. Here the CDR3 DNA reads TGTGCCAGCAGTTTATATGGTCACAGGGTCACAGATACGCAGTATTTT.

As to this clone: Germline is not matched at one junction end, which may reflect a read error. The chain joins TRBV11-2 to TRBJ2-7; D is unclear. CDR1 and CDR2 from the germline V gene are SGHAT and FQNNGV. The CDR3 spans 14 residues. In DNA form, the CDR3 reads TGTGCCAGCAGCCTAGAGAGGCCGCCCAGCGAGCAGTACTTC. It codes for CASSLERPPSEQYF.

In its sample, this clone was seen a few times. V gene TRBV3-1 (or the pseudogene TRBV3-2) combines with J gene TRBJ2-4; 7 bases fit TRBD2. V shed 0 bases and J 2 bases; nucleotides not matched to a gene: 13. The CDR3 has 19 residues. Germline CDR1 is LGHDT and CDR2 is YNNKEL (reference sequence). The CDR3 protein is CASSQDRGSGGSTKNIQYF. The CDR3 DNA is TGTGCCAGCAGCCAAGATAGGGGATCAGGCGGGAGTACCAAAAACATTCAGTACTTC.

The chain employs TRBV5-1 and TRBJ1-1, with D perhaps matching TRBD1 (5 bases). The germline gives CDR1 SGHRS, CDR2 YFSETQ. Trimming took off 0 bases at V and 5 bases at J, with 11 bases between the two ends. The CDR3 has 14 residues. CDR3 amino acids: CASSLDLEGTEAFF. CDR3 coding DNA: TGCGCCAGCAGCTTGGACCTGGAGGGGACTGAAGCTTTCTTT. Complete variable domain (other parts from reference TRBV5-1 and TRBJ1-1): KAGVTQTPRYLIKTRGQQVTLSCSPISGHRSVSWYQQTPGQGLQFLFEYFSETQRNKGNFPGRFSGRQFSNSRSEMNVSTLELGDSALYLCASSLDLEGTEAFFGQGTRLTVV.

The chain couples TRBV4-2 to TRBJ1-4; D unresolved. Trimming cost V 0 bases and J 10 bases, with 15 bases left between them. The CDR3 is 15 residues long. Germline CDR1 LGHNA, CDR2 YNFKEQ. The CDR3: CASSQDFTSSGKLFF. Here the CDR3 DNA reads TGTGCCAGCAGCCAAGATTTTACGAGCTCCGGAAAACTGTTTTTT.

This chain connects TRBV7-3 to TRBJ2-1; TRBD2 agrees at 13 bases. This CDR3 region has 17 residues. In germline, CDR1 is SGHTA, CDR2 FQGTGA. V was clipped by 4 bases and J by 9 bases; unmatched bases: 12. CDR3 nucleotides: TGTGCCAGCAGCTCGGGACTAGCGGGATCATTCCTCCCTGAGCAGTTCTTC. It translates to CASSSGLAGSFLPEQFF.

The chain carries TRBV7-6 and TRBJ2-1; the D gene is possibly TRBD1 (5 bases). Germline V gene sequence: CDR1 SGHVS, CDR2 FNYEAQ. With 6 bases removed from V and 3 bases from J, the gap between germline ends came to 18 bases. The CDR3 runs 16 residues. In DNA, the CDR3 is TGTGCCAGCAGTTCAACCGGTAGCAGGGTCTACAATGAGCAGTTCTTC. Protein product: CASSSTGSRVYNEQFF. Based on the CDR3 plus reference TRBV7-6 and TRBJ2-1, the full variable domain is GAGVSQSPRYKVTKRGQDVALRCDPISGHVSLYWYRQALGQGPEFLTYFNYEAQQDKSGLPNDRFSAERPEGSISTLTIQRTEQRDSAMYRCASSSTGSRVYNEQFFGPGTRLTVL.